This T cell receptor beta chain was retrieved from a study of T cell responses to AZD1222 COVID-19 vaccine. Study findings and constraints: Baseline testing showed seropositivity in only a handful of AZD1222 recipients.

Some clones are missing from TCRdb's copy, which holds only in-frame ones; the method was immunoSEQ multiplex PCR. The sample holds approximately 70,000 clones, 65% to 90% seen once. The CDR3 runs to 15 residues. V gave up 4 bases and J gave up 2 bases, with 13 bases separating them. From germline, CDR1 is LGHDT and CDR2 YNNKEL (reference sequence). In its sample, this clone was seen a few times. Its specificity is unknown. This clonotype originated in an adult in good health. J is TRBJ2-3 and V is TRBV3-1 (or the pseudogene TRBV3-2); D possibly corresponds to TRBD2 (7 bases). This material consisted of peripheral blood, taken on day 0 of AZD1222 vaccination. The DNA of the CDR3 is TGTGCCAGCAGCCCCCCCGGGGGGCTCACAGATACGCAGTATTTT. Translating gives CASSPPGGLTDTQYF.